Below, 22 T cell receptor beta chains from the same sample are listed, as sequenced in a study of spatial heterogeneity in lung cancer. The time point denotes: sample taken at primary tumor resection. Whole RNA, which was extracted from tumor, nontumor lung tissue or frozen PBMC, was sequenced without any cell sorting. TCRdb recomputed calls from the 5' RACE reads with MiXCR, one row per CDR3 protein. The profile covers thousands of distinct CDR3 sequences, with about 53% appearing a single time and roughly 76% taken by the ten largest. Sequenced here: PBMCs, sampled at surgery. The source of these receptors is a female donor with early-stage non-small cell lung cancer.

Details on this clonotype: Because the library targeted alpha chains, this beta chain is an off-target read whose size means little. This chain uses TRBV7-9 with TRBJ2-1; D uncertain. The CDR3 length is 16 residues. The V end was cut by 1 base, the J end by 4 bases, with 14 bases between. The germline V gene has CDR1 SEHNR and CDR2 FQNEAQ (reference sequence). This CDR3 reads CASSLGGWSQYNEQFF. The CDR3 nucleotides are TGTGCCAGCAGCTTAGGGGGATGGAGCCAATACAATGAGCAGTTCTTC.

With respect to this clonotype: Since it is a stray read in a library aimed at alpha chains, this beta chain has a size that is not meaningful. CDR3 residues: CASTDTGELFF. The DNA of the CDR3 is TGCGCCTCCACGGACACCGGGGAGCTGTTTTTT. This rearrangement joins TRBV5-1 to TRBJ2-2; D is unclear. Germline V CDR1 and CDR2: SGHRS, YFSETQ. The CDR3 is made up of 11 amino acids. Trimming cost V 10 bases and J 3 bases, with 7 bases left between them.

This clonotype was seen a handful of times. Since the library was made to target alpha chains, this beta chain is a stray read and its abundance is not meaningful. The gene calls are TRBV12-3 or TRBV12-4 and TRBJ2-3; D possibly corresponds to TRBD2 (6 bases). The CDR3 has 14 residues. V dropped 4 bases and J dropped 5 bases, with 13 bases sitting between them. The CDR3 bases are TGTGCCAGCAGTTCCCTCGGGGGTCGAGATACGCAGTATTTT. Protein: CASSSLGGRDTQYF.

This clonotype came up a few times. As an off-target read in a library built for alpha chains, this beta chain has a frequency of little significance. CDR3 amino acids: CASSFTSGRADTQYF. CDR3 in DNA: TGTGCCAGCAGCTTTACTAGCGGGAGGGCGGATACGCAGTATTTT. J is TRBJ2-3 and V is TRBV7-2; TRBD2 matches at 13 bases. CDR3 size: 15 residues. V lost 3 bases to trimming and J lost 6 bases; unmatched junction nucleotides: 3. Germline CDR1 and CDR2: SGHTA and FQGNSA.

About this clonotype: This beta chain slipped into a library made for alpha chains as a stray read, so its size is not meaningful. V gene TRBV15 combines with J gene TRBJ2-7; D is unresolved. Per germline, CDR1 LNHNV and CDR2 YYDKDF (reference sequence). This CDR3 is 12 amino acids long. The CDR3 loop is CATADFTYEQYF. For the CDR3, the DNA is TGTGCAACCGCAGACTTCACCTACGAGCAGTACTTC. Looking up the rest from reference TRBV15 and TRBJ2-7 gives the full variable domain: DAMVIQNPRYQVTQFGKPVTLSCSQTLNHNVMYWYQQKSSQAPKLLFHYYDKDFNNEADTPDNFQSRRPNTSFCFLDIRSPGLGDTAMYLCATADFTYEQYFGPGTRLTVT.

Details on this clonotype: A library prepared for alpha chains yielded this beta chain as an off-target read; its size is of little meaning. The rearrangement joins TRBV20-1 to TRBJ2-7, with 9 positions matching TRBD2. This CDR3 comprises 15 residues. With 6 bases clipped from V and 3 bases from J, the junction kept 12 bases outside the gene matches. Germline V CDR1 and CDR2: DFQATT, SNEGSKA (reference sequence). CDR3 loop: CSASSPAGGHYEQYF. The CDR3 nucleotides read TGCAGTGCCAGCTCCCCGGCGGGAGGGCACTACGAGCAGTACTTC.

A few counts support this clonotype. Because the library targeted alpha chains, this beta chain is an off-target read whose size means little. The CDR3 region is CASSVRGGPFVNEQFF. The CDR3 DNA sequence: TGTGCCAGCAGCGTACGTGGGGGACCCTTCGTCAATGAGCAGTTCTTC. The rearrangement uses TRBV7-8 and TRBJ2-1; D possibly uses TRBD1 or TRBD2 (5 bases each). The V gene lost 5 bases and the J gene lost 6 bases, with 20 bases spanning the gap. CDR3 length: 16 amino acids. Per the germline V gene, CDR1 is SGHVS and CDR2 is FQNEAQ.

This clonotype was found once. Found in a library prepared for alpha chains, this beta chain is an off-target read, and its abundance has little meaning. The genes are TRBV24-1 and TRBJ2-5; the D gene could be TRBD1 or TRBD2 (5 bases each). From germline, CDR1 is KGHDR and CDR2 SFDVKD. The V end was cut by 9 bases, the J end by 3 bases, with 10 bases between. This CDR3 has 12 residues. As DNA, the CDR3 is TGTGCCACCCTCCGGGGCAAAGAGACCCAGTACTTC. It translates to CATLRGKETQYF.

As concerns this clonotype: Found in a library prepared for alpha chains, this beta chain is an off-target read, and its abundance has little meaning. The CDR3 loop is CASSLQGDTGELFF. The CDR3 coding sequence is TGTGCCAGCAGCTTACAGGGGGACACCGGGGAGCTGTTTTTT. The gene calls are TRBV7-6 and TRBJ2-2, with 7 bases identical to TRBD1. V shed 2 bases, J shed 3 bases, and the junction held 0 bases outside the gene matches. The CDR3 contains 14 residues. The germline CDR1 and CDR2 sequences are SGHVS and FNYEAQ.

With respect to this clonotype: Little can be read into the size of this beta chain, an off-target read in a library designed for alpha chains. The rearrangement joins TRBV14 to TRBJ2-7; either TRBD1 or TRBD2 may fit D (5 bases each). This CDR3 has 15 amino acids. CDR1 and CDR2 from the germline V gene are SGHDN and FVKESK. Trimming removed 0 bases from V and 5 bases from J, with 14 bases in between. CDR3 loop: CASSQDLGAEDEQYF. The CDR3 DNA reads TGTGCCAGCAGCCAAGATCTTGGGGCGGAGGACGAGCAGTACTTC.

This clonotype was found a few times. This beta chain came through as a stray read in a library set up for alpha chains, and its size says little. CDR3 protein: CASSTSGTLSNEQFF. The CDR3 region has the DNA TGTGCCAGTAGTACCTCCGGGACCCTCAGCAATGAGCAGTTCTTC. The chain joins TRBV19 to TRBJ2-1, with D possibly being TRBD1 or TRBD2 (5 bases each). The germline V gene has CDR1 LNHDA and CDR2 SQIVND (reference sequence). The CDR3 extends over 15 amino acids. Trimming cost V 4 bases and J 6 bases, with 16 bases left between them.

Note on this clonotype: This beta chain slipped into a library made for alpha chains as a stray read, so its size is not meaningful. This chain connects TRBV29-1 to TRBJ2-1; no firm D call. Looked up from germline, CDR1 is SQVTM and CDR2 is ANQGSEA. The CDR3 loop spans 15 amino acids. V was cut by 3 bases and J by 0 bases, with 12 bases left in between. The CDR3 is CSVDAVISSYNEQFF. CDR3 DNA: TGCAGCGTTGACGCCGTGATAAGCTCCTACAATGAGCAGTTCTTC.

This clonotype was observed a handful of times. Found in a library prepared for alpha chains, this beta chain is an off-target read, and its abundance has little meaning. The J gene is TRBJ2-7, the V gene TRBV12-3 or TRBV12-4, with D hard to call. Trimming removed 1 base at V and 0 bases at J, with 4 bases between. The CDR3 sequence is 13 residues long. The CDR3 region is CASSLGTSYEQYV. The CDR3 nucleotides read TGTGCCAGCAGTTTAGGGACCTCCTACGAGCAGTACGTC.

Note on this clonotype: This beta chain lies outside the target of a library built for alpha chains; its clone size means little. The chain has TRBV18 and TRBJ2-7; the D call may be TRBD1 or TRBD2 (5 bases each). This CDR3 comprises 14 residues. Trimming cost V 1 base and J 5 bases, with 12 bases left between them. CDR1 is KGHSH and CDR2 is LQKENI in the germline V gene. The CDR3 DNA is TGTGCCAGCTCACCACGTGGGACGACGGACGAGCAGTACTTC. The encoded protein is CASSPRGTTDEQYF.

As concerns this clonotype: This beta chain is an unintended read in a library built for alpha chains; its size means little. The V gene is TRBV12-3 or TRBV12-4, the J gene TRBJ2-1; 9 bases are a match to TRBD2. There are 15 residues in the CDR3. V shed 6 bases, J shed 6 bases, and the junction held 9 bases outside the gene matches. The CDR3 DNA is TGTGCCAGCAGCCCCCAGGGACTAGCAGCCAATGAGCAGTTCTTC. Residues: CASSPQGLAANEQFF.

Comment on this clonotype: Because the library targeted alpha chains, this beta chain is an off-target read whose size means little. The J gene is TRBJ2-1, the V gene TRBV2, with TRBD2 identical over 10 bases. In germline, CDR1 is SNHLY, CDR2 FYNNEI. The CDR3 has 13 amino acids. V dropped 9 bases and J dropped 5; count of bases not matched to a gene: 4. DNA for the CDR3: TGTGCCAGTAGCGGGAGGACCGACAATGAGCAGTTCTTC. The encoded protein is CASSGRTDNEQFF.

This clonotype was observed a handful of times. The size of this beta chain means little, since it is a stray read in a library made for alpha chains. This sequence joins TRBV6-5 and TRBJ2-7; D possibly corresponds to TRBD1 (6 bases). V was shortened by 5 bases and J by 6 bases, with 17 bases between the two germline ends. Germline values: CDR1 MNHEY, CDR2 SVGAGI. This CDR3 has 14 amino acids. CDR3 in amino acids: CASSRLDRPGEQYF. CDR3 DNA: TGTGCCAGCAGTCGCCTCGACAGGCCGGGCGAGCAGTACTTC.

Notes on this clonotype: Since it is a stray read in a library aimed at alpha chains, this beta chain has a size that is not meaningful. The V gene is TRBV28, the J gene TRBJ2-1; the D gene is possibly TRBD2 (5 bases). V lost 2 bases, J lost 10 bases, and 18 bases lay in between. This CDR3 has 15 residues. The germline CDR1 and CDR2 sequences are MDHEN and SYDVKM. As DNA, the CDR3 is TGTGCCAGCAGTTTACCCCTTCGGGTAGAGGGAGAGCAGTTCTTC. Its translation: CASSLPLRVEGEQFF.

About this clonotype: Little can be read into the size of this beta chain, an off-target read in a library designed for alpha chains. This chain uses TRBV7-9 with TRBJ2-1; 8 bases align to TRBD2. Unmatched junction bases numbered 4, after V lost 1 base and J lost 8 bases. Germline lookup yields CDR1 SEHNR and CDR2 FQNEAQ (reference sequence). The CDR3 loop spans 14 amino acids. The CDR3 spells CASSLGLALDEQFF. The CDR3 DNA reads TGTGCCAGCAGCTTAGGACTAGCGCTAGATGAGCAGTTCTTC.

This clonotype has a handful of counts. This beta chain is off target for a library built for alpha chains, so its abundance means little. This chain joins TRBV19 and TRBJ2-5; 8 nucleotides agree with TRBD1. Germline-derived CDR1 and CDR2 are LNHDA and SQIVND (reference sequence). This CDR3 comprises 16 residues. The V segment lost 0 bases and the J segment 6 bases; nucleotides outside the gene matches: 9. CDR3 DNA: TGTGCCAGTAGTATAGATGCCCAGGGGGCGAGGAAGACCCAGTACTTC. Protein sequence: CASSIDAQGARKTQYF.

Concerning this clonotype itself: A library prepared for alpha chains yielded this beta chain as an off-target read; its size is of little meaning. The chain is built from TRBV6-5 and TRBJ2-1, with D maybe TRBD1 (5 bases). The CDR3 sequence is 16 residues long. Per germline, CDR1 MNHEY and CDR2 SVGAGI. Trimming left V 5 bases short and J 3 bases short, with 17 bases between. The CDR3 reads CASSPSVGPIYNEQFF. CDR3 bases: TGTGCCAGCAGTCCTTCTGTGGGGCCTATCTACAATGAGCAGTTCTTC.

Turning to this clonotype: Because this beta chain is a stray read in a library intended to capture alpha chains, its abundance should not be given much weight. This chain links TRBV11-1 with TRBJ2-3; D ambiguous. The CDR3 spans 19 residues. Trimming took off 0 bases at V and 3 bases at J, with 22 bases between the two ends. Looked up from germline, CDR1 is SGHAT and CDR2 is FQDESV (reference sequence). In nucleotides, the CDR3 is TGTGCCAGCAGCTTAGCCCTCGGACGGCCGGGCGGTAATACAGATACGCAGTATTTT. Translation: CASSLALGRPGGNTDTQYF.